This is a list of T cell receptor beta chains from one sample in a study of blood T cell repertoires in COVID-19. TCRdb's copy holds only in-frame clones and misses some; the assay was immunoSEQ multiplex PCR. The table shows about 190,000 clones, with more than 70% occurring only once. Sequenced sample: peripheral blood. The source of these receptors is an elderly woman with active or convalescent COVID-19. Each CDR3 is given with its conserved first and last residue. The D gene is left open where the match is weak. Not every row has a clone size; where given, it reads once, few, many or a size class.

clone_size d_call j_call v_call cdr3_nt cdr3_aa
NA NA TRBJ2-7 TRBV5-5 TGTGCCAGCAGCTTGAGACTAGGAACCTACGAGCAGTACTTC CASSLRLGTYEQYF
many TRBD1 TRBJ1-2 TRBV24-1 TGTGCCACCAGTGATTCCCGGACAGGGAGGAACTATGGCTACACCTTC CATSDSRTGRNYGYTF
NA NA TRBJ1-3 TRBV5-5 TGTGCCAGCAGCCCCGGGACATATAATGGAAACACCATATATTTT CASSPGTYNGNTIYF
NA NA TRBJ2-2 TRBV7-8 TGTGCCAGCAGCTCAGTGGCAGGGGCCGGGGAGCTGTTTTTT CASSSVAGAGELFF
few TRBD1 TRBJ2-5 TRBV4-1 TGCGCCAGCAGCCAAAGGACAGGGGAAGAGACCCAGTACTTC CASSQRTGEETQYF
NA NA TRBJ1-5 TRBV6-1 TGTGCCAGCAGTGAAAGTTGGGGCATCAATCAGCCCCAGCATTTT CASSESWGINQPQHF
NA NA TRBJ1-2 TRBV7-9 TGTGCCAGCAGCTTACCCCCGATATTGCGCTACTATGGCTACACCTTC CASSLPPILRYYGYTF
NA NA TRBJ1-1 TRBV9 TGTGCCAGCAGTTTTCGACATAACACTGAAGCTTTCTTT CASSFRHNTEAFF
once TRBD2 TRBJ2-3 TRBV9 TGTGCCAGCAGCCCCCAGGGGGCTAGCGGGGGACCTAATACGCAGTATTTT CASSPQGASGGPNTQYF
once NA TRBJ1-1 TRBV2 TGTGCCAGCAGTCCGGGTGTGAAAGCTTTCTTT CASSPGVKAFF
NA TRBD1 TRBJ2-5 TRBV24-1 TGTGCCACCAGTGATTTAAGGACAGGGCGGGAGACCCAGTACTTC CATSDLRTGRETQYF
few TRBD1 TRBJ2-3 TRBV29-1 TGCAGCGTTGTTCGAGGGACAGGGGGCACGGATACGCAGTATTTT CSVVRGTGGTDTQYF
NA TRBD2 TRBJ2-5 TRBV5-1 TGCGCCAGCAGCTTGGGGACTAGCGGGGGCCCACTCCTGGAGACCCAGTACTTC CASSLGTSGGPLLETQYF
NA NA TRBJ1-6 TRBV2 TGTGCCAGCAGTGTCGAGTCACCCGCGTCAAATTCACCCCTCCACTTT CASSVESPASNSPLHF
few NA TRBJ1-1 TRBV29-1 TGCAGCGCTCACGTGGGGCTTGGCACTGAAGCTTTCTTT CSAHVGLGTEAFF
NA NA TRBJ2-3 TRBV4-2 TGTGCCAGCAGCCCTCTCGGGGATGCAGATACGCAGTATTTT CASSPLGDADTQYF
NA NA TRBJ2-2 TRBV9 TGTGCCAGCAGCGTAGTAGATACCGGGGAGCTGTTTTTT CASSVVDTGELFF
once NA TRBJ2-3 TRBV27 TGTGCCAGCAGTTTAATGGACACCGATACGCAGTATTTT CASSLMDTDTQYF
once TRBD2 TRBJ2-3 TRBV2 TGTGCCAGCAGTGAAGGGCTAGCGGGCACAGATACGCAGTATTTT CASSEGLAGTDTQYF